The 26 T cell receptor beta chains given below trace back to one sample, sequenced in a study of cytomegalovirus exposure and HLA in healthy donors. PCR primers comprised 60 Vbeta and 13 Jbeta primers. TCRdb's copy holds only in-frame clones and misses some; the assay was immunoSEQ multiplex PCR. Of approximately 150,000 clones in the sample, around 78% were seen once. Sequenced input: PBMCs. These receptors were collected from a man aged 35-49 years in good health and CMV-seronegative.

The chain employs TRBV7-9 and TRBJ1-4; D possibly corresponds to TRBD1 (5 bases). The CDR3 has 11 amino acids. CDR1 and CDR2 (germline): SEHNR, FQNEAQ (reference sequence). Deletions cut 4 bases from V and 12 bases from J, with 9 bases between. CDR3 protein: CASSWEGELFF. Here the CDR3 DNA reads TGTGCCAGCAGCTGGGAAGGGGAACTGTTTTTT. The full variable domain, in which reference TRBV7-9 and TRBJ1-4 provide the parts outside the CDR3, is DTGVSQNPRHKITKRGQNVTFRCDPISEHNRLYWYRQTLGQGPEFLTYFQNEAQLEKSRLLSDRFSAERPKGSFSTLEIQRTEQGDSAMYLCASSWEGELFFGSGTQLSVL.

The J gene is TRBJ1-4, the V gene TRBV6-1; D may be TRBD1 (5 bases). Germline CDR1 is MNHNS and CDR2 is SASEGT. V lost 7 bases, J lost 2 bases, and 11 bases lay in between. The CDR3 sequence is 14 residues long. Written as DNA, the CDR3 is TGTGCCAGCACAGGGTTTCGCACTAATGAAAAACTGTTTTTT. Translating gives CASTGFRTNEKLFF.

This clone was seen more than once but under ten times. The CDR3 sequence: CASSPIRGNEQFF. CDR3 nucleotide sequence: TGTGCCAGCAGCCCCATTAGGGGCAATGAGCAGTTCTTC. The chain joins TRBV7-9 to TRBJ2-1, with D possibly TRBD1 on 5 matching bases. V was pared by 5 bases and J by 6 bases, with 11 bases between. This CDR3 contains 13 residues. CDR1 and CDR2 (germline): SEHNR, FQNEAQ (reference sequence).

The chain joins TRBV11-2 to TRBJ2-5; a weak D match, TRBD1 (7 bases). The DNA end lines up better with TRBJ2-7; the J call may be wrong. The CDR3 loop spans 13 amino acids. Germline values: CDR1 SGHAT, CDR2 FQNNGV. This CDR3 reads CASRAGQIYEQYF. The DNA of the CDR3 is TGTGCCAGCAGGGCGGGACAGATCTACGAGCAGTACTTC.

The V and J genes are TRBV5-1 and TRBJ2-1; perhaps TRBD2 as D (6 bases). Germline CDR1 reads SGHRS; CDR2 reads YFSETQ. The CDR3 covers 15 residues. With 2 bases removed from V and 5 bases from J, the gap between germline ends came to 14 bases. CDR3 sequence: CASSFQAGYDNEQFF. The CDR3 DNA reads as TGCGCCAGCAGCTTTCAAGCGGGCTATGACAATGAGCAGTTCTTC.

The rearrangement uses TRBV27 and TRBJ1-1, with D uncertain. Germline CDR1 reads MNHEY; CDR2 reads SMNVEV (reference sequence). The CDR3 runs 13 residues. V was cut by 7 bases and J by 5 bases, with 14 bases left in between. The CDR3 region has the DNA TGTGCCAGCAAACAGTTGGGCCGGACTGAAGCTTTCTTT. It codes for CASKQLGRTEAFF.

The chain employs TRBV19 and TRBJ1-2, with TRBD1 as a possible D gene (5 bases). The CDR3 is 15 amino acids. The ends were cut back, 5 bases at V and 2 bases at J, with 15 bases in the middle. CDR1 and CDR2 (germline): LNHDA, SQIVND (reference sequence). CDR3 bases: TGTGCCAGTAGTGGCCCGGGGGACGGCAACTATGGCTACACCTTC. As protein: CASSGPGDGNYGYTF.

The V and J genes are TRBV27 and TRBJ2-2; 9 bases agree with TRBD2. Germline V gene sequence: CDR1 MNHEY, CDR2 SMNVEV (reference sequence). This CDR3 contains 14 residues. The trim removed 2 bases at V and 6 bases at J, leaving 1 base unmatched. CDR3 bases: TGTGCCAGCAGTTTACCTAGCGGGGCCGGGGAGCTGTTTTTT. It is translated as CASSLPSGAGELFF.

The chain combines TRBV4-1 with TRBJ1-2, with D possibly TRBD1 on 5 matching bases. The germline CDR1 and CDR2 sequences are MGHRA and YSYEKL. V dropped 1 base and J dropped 5 bases, with 17 bases sitting between them. The CDR3 contains 16 residues. The CDR3 DNA sequence: TGCGCCAGCAGCCAAGGGGGTCCAAGAGGACAATATGGCTACACCTTC. Residues: CASSQGGPRGQYGYTF.

V gene TRBV11-1 combines with J gene TRBJ2-1; the match to TRBD1 covers 9 bases. Losses at the gene ends were 7 bases for V and 6 bases for J; bases not matched to a gene: 10. This CDR3 contains 15 residues. Germline V gives CDR1 SGHAT, CDR2 FQDESV (reference sequence). This CDR3 reads CASIESGTGSNEQFF. In DNA form, the CDR3 reads TGTGCCAGCATTGAATCCGGGACAGGGTCCAATGAGCAGTTCTTC.

The J gene is TRBJ2-1, the V gene TRBV28; D may be TRBD1 (6 bases). V gave up 4 bases and J gave up 7 bases, with 17 bases separating them. There are 15 residues in the CDR3. CDR1 is MDHEN and CDR2 is SYDVKM in the germline V gene. The DNA for the CDR3 is TGTGCCAGCAGTTCCCTGGGGACACACGGGAATGAGCAGTTCTTC. Amino acids: CASSSLGTHGNEQFF.

The V and J genes are TRBV28 and TRBJ2-3, with TRBD2 matching 7 bases. V lost 7 bases to trimming and J lost 0 bases; unmatched junction nucleotides: 13. Germline V gene data show CDR1 as MDHEN and CDR2 as SYDVKM. This CDR3 comprises 17 residues. The DNA of the CDR3 is TGTGCCAGCACCCCTGGGACTACGTTCTCTAGCACAGATACGCAGTATTTT. It translates to CASTPGTTFSSTDTQYF.

V and J are TRBV15 and TRBJ1-2; 9 nucleotides align to TRBD1. This CDR3 is built from 15 residues. Trimming took 3 bases from V and 5 from J; bases not matched to a gene: 7. The germline V gene has CDR1 LNHNV and CDR2 YYDKDF (reference sequence). The CDR3 DNA reads TGTGCCACCAGCAGGCCGGGACAGGGCTTATATGGCTACACCTTC. Protein product: CATSRPGQGLYGYTF.

In regard to this clone: Other DNA sequences in the sample encode the same CDR3. The chain uses TRBV27 and TRBJ2-6; no clear D. This CDR3 region has 14 residues. Trimming cost V 5 bases and J 0 bases, with 5 bases left between them. Germline CDR1 reads MNHEY; CDR2 reads SMNVEV (reference sequence). CDR3 coding DNA: TGTGCCAGCAGTCTTTACTCTGGGGCCAACGTCCTGACTTTC. Translated: CASSLYSGANVLTF.

This chain uses TRBV2 with TRBJ2-5; TRBD2 aligns across 14 bases. Gene TRBJ2-7 matches the end of the DNA better, so the J call may be wrong. Per germline, CDR1 SNHLY and CDR2 FYNNEI. The CDR3 runs 15 residues. The CDR3 DNA reads TGTGCCACCGGGACTAGCGGGGGAAGCTCCTACGAGCAGTACTTC. Its translation is CATGTSGGSSYEQYF.

V is TRBV9 and J is TRBJ2-1, with 9 bases that match TRBD2. The CDR3 totals 15 residues. V was pared by 4 bases and J by 2 bases, with 4 bases of the junction left unmatched. From germline, CDR1 is SGDLS and CDR2 YYNGEE. The CDR3 region is CASSHSGGTYNEQFF. Here the CDR3 DNA reads TGTGCCAGCAGCCATAGCGGGGGCACCTACAATGAGCAGTTCTTC. Full variable domain (missing parts from reference TRBV9 and TRBJ2-1): DSGVTQTPKHLITATGQRVTLRCSPRSGDLSVYWYQQSLDQGLQFLIQYYNGEERAKGNILERFSAQQFPDLHSELNLSSLELGDSALYFCASSHSGGTYNEQFFGPGTRLTVL.

This clone has a handful of counts. The V gene is TRBV9, the J gene TRBJ2-7; the D gene is possibly TRBD2 (5 bases). The germline CDR1 and CDR2 sequences are SGDLS and YYNGEE. V was pared by 0 bases and J by 4 bases, with 14 bases between. The CDR3 consists of 15 residues. The CDR3 DNA reads as TGTGCCAGCAGCGTAGAAGAGGGAGTGGCATACGAGCAGTACTTC. As protein: CASSVEEGVAYEQYF.

The chain recombines TRBV27 with TRBJ1-4; 10 nucleotides align to TRBD1. The CDR3 is made up of 16 amino acids. Germline V gene lookup returns CDR1 MNHEY and CDR2 SMNVEV (reference sequence). The trim removed 5 bases at V and 8 bases at J, leaving 11 bases unmatched. Here the CDR3 reads CASSPIGTGEGEKLFF. The CDR3 coding sequence is TGTGCCAGCAGTCCCATAGGGACAGGGGAAGGGGAAAAACTGTTTTTT.

V is TRBV28 and J is TRBJ1-5; 7 bases map to TRBD1. The J segment lost 6 bases and the V segment lost 6 bases, leaving 8 bases of the junction unmatched. Germline V lookup: CDR1 MDHEN, CDR2 SYDVKM. This CDR3 spans 14 amino acids. The CDR3: CASRLTGLIQPQHF. The CDR3 DNA is TGTGCCAGCAGGTTGACAGGGTTGATTCAGCCCCAGCATTTT. Using reference TRBV28 and TRBJ1-5 for the parts outside the CDR3, the full variable domain is DVKVTQSSRYLVKRTGEKVFLECVQDMDHENMFWYRQDPGLGLRLIYFSYDVKMKEKGDIPEGYSVSREKKERFSLILESASTNQTSMYLCASRLTGLIQPQHFGDGTRLSIL.

V is TRBV7-3 and J is TRBJ1-1; 8 nucleotides agree with TRBD1. The CDR3 has 18 residues. The ends lost 1 base at V and 0 bases at J; junction bases unmatched: 10. Germline loops: CDR1 SGHTA, CDR2 FQGTGA. The CDR3 loop reads CASSLIGQGWGMNTEAFF. For the CDR3, the DNA is TGTGCCAGCAGCTTAATCGGACAGGGCTGGGGTATGAACACTGAAGCTTTCTTT.

V usage is TRBV9 and J usage is TRBJ2-7, with a weak D call TRBD2 (5 bases). Germline values: CDR1 SGDLS, CDR2 YYNGEE. Between the trimmed V and J ends, which lost 4 bases and 4 bases, there was a span of 15 bases. This CDR3 contains 14 residues. In nucleotides, the CDR3 is TGTGCCAGCAGCAGCCGGGATGCGAGTTACGAGCAGTACTTC. This translates into CASSSRDASYEQYF.

The rearrangement uses TRBV4-1 and TRBJ2-5, with 11 nucleotides matching TRBD2. Germline CDR1 MGHRA, CDR2 YSYEKL. The CDR3 spans 16 residues. V was pared by 1 base and J by 11 bases, with 12 bases of the junction left unmatched. DNA for the CDR3: TGCGCCAGCAGCCAAGTCGCTAGCGGGAGGCAGTGGGAGCAGTACTTC. Amino acid sequence: CASSQVASGRQWEQYF.

The CDR3 DNA reads TGTGCCTGGAGTCTTGGCCGGGGGTCCAGCGAAGCTTTCTTT. Translating it yields CAWSLGRGSSEAFF. This chain links TRBV30 with TRBJ1-1; D is perhaps TRBD1 (5 bases). Trimming left V 2 bases short and J 8 bases short, with 18 bases between. The CDR3 has 14 residues. The germline gives CDR1 GTSNPN, CDR2 SVGIG (reference sequence).

The gene calls are TRBV5-1 and TRBJ1-2; 10 nucleotides line up with TRBD1. V was pared by 2 bases and J by 5 bases, with 3 bases of the junction left unmatched. Germline CDR1 reads SGHRS; CDR2 reads YFSETQ. The length of the CDR3 is 14 residues. This CDR3 reads CASSFGTGVYGYTF. In nucleotides, the CDR3 is TGCGCCAGCAGCTTTGGGACAGGGGTTTATGGCTACACCTTC.

There are a few counts of this clone. This CDR3 reads CASSLVGARGELFF. The CDR3 coding sequence is TGCGCCAGCAGCTTGGTTGGAGCCAGAGGGGAGCTGTTTTTT. The V and J genes are TRBV5-1 and TRBJ2-2; D unresolved. CDR1 is SGHRS and CDR2 is YFSETQ in the germline V gene. The CDR3 is made up of 14 amino acids. Trimming shortened V by 0 bases and J by 8 bases, and 11 bases separated the two germline ends.

This chain links TRBV7-9 with TRBJ2-7; 7 bases map to TRBD1. The CDR3 sequence is 15 residues long. V was pared by 5 bases and J by 2 bases, with 9 bases of the junction left unmatched. The germline V gene has CDR1 SEHNR and CDR2 FQNEAQ (reference sequence). In nucleotides, the CDR3 is TGTGCCAGCAGCCACCGACAGGGACCGGCCTACGAGCAGTACTTC. This gives the protein CASSHRQGPAYEQYF. Together with reference TRBV7-9 and TRBJ2-7, the CDR3 gives the full variable domain: DTGVSQNPRHKITKRGQNVTFRCDPISEHNRLYWYRQTLGQGPEFLTYFQNEAQLEKSRLLSDRFSAERPKGSFSTLEIQRTEQGDSAMYLCASSHRQGPAYEQYFGPGTRLTVT.